The clone carrying this TCR beta chain appeared many times. The data were taken from a study of neurological immune-mediated disorders. From the 5' RACE reads, TCRdb called clonotypes with MiXCR, one entry per CDR3 protein. Of tens of thousands of distinct CDR3 sequences in the sample, approximately 13% are singletons; the top ten hold about an eighth. CDR3 length: 14 amino acids. The germline gives CDR1 DFQATT, CDR2 SNEGSKA (reference sequence). The V end lost 1 base, the J end lost 6 bases, and 15 bases lay between the germline ends. Material: PBMCs. The TCR comes from a woman aged 55 to 70 with HTLV-1-associated myelopathy (HAM/TSP). The chain employs TRBV20-1 and TRBJ1-2; unclear D gene. The CDR3, as DNA: TGCAGTGCTAGAGCGGGCGAGGGAACGAATGGCTACACCTTC. This sequence encodes CSARAGEGTNGYTF.